These T cell receptor beta chains were read from a single sample in a study of PD-1 blockade in mismatch repair-deficient tumors. TCRdb's table, derived via immunoSEQ multiplex PCR, lists solely in-frame clones and lacks some. The repertoire holds around 37,000 clones, with approximately 83% as singletons. This material consisted of PBMCs, taken about 38 weeks after starting pembrolizumab. The receptor source for this set is an adult with mismatch repair-deficient cancer. Each CDR3 is given with its conserved first and last residue.

v_call cdr3_length cdr3_aa
TRBV28 15 CASSFLLAERDEQFF
TRBV7-7 14 CASSKDRGGETQYF
TRBV5-5 15 CASSLGQLSTDTQYF
TRBV19 14 CASSIDRSTDTQYF
TRBV11-1 13 CASSLGSPYEQYF
TRBV14 18 CASSRFKWEESNTGELFF
TRBV11-3 14 CASSPRGGNTEAFF
TRBV28 15 CASSSGTSGTYEQYF
TRBV10-1 15 CASSNFGRSTDTQYF
TRBV9 15 CASSVGQQTYRGYTF
TRBV29-1 14 CSATGQGSTDTQYF
TRBV30 15 CAWSVQGEITGELFF
TRBV5-4 15 CASSRSGQGPYEQYF
TRBV28 17 CASRLPGTSGYPYEQYF
TRBV21-1 16 CASREKGLAGNNEQFF
TRBV7-7 13 CASSAGYQETQYF
TRBV21-1 22 CASSPRGETSGRLGALSYEQYF
TRBV6-5 14 CASMPGNMNTEAFF
TRBV7-9 17 CASSWTPGQGYGETQYF
TRBV28 14 CASSSGQGADTQYF
TRBV5-6 15 CASSLVTGGQETQYF
TRBV2 14 CASREDRATYGYTF
TRBV28 13 CAIGTSGTGELFF
TRBV28 14 CASRRTSNTGELFF
TRBV10-1 19 CASNARCSGIWQNTGELFF
TRBV9 18 CASSVPSSGEGGPGELFF
TRBV19 14 CASSIMADYQPQHF
TRBV18 16 CASSPSSGAVNQPQHF
TRBV7-2 15 CASSLGSLSNQPQHF
TRBV27 14 CASRNTGSNYGYTF
TRBV2 14 CASSTDRGNQPQHF
TRBV18 14 CASSPGREDYEQYF
TRBV15 15 CATSRDTGRTYEQYF
TRBV19 13 CASSTPPNYGYTF
TRBV5-1 14 CASSLVIGTDTQYF
TRBV2 15 CASSELWLATGELFF
TRBV7-6 17 CASSLEPPGQANTEAFF
TRBV2 12 CASGTSGYEQYF
TRBV19 16 CASSATATSSGNTIYF
TRBV2 14 CASRARETSYEQYF
TRBV9 17 CASSAGVGGAATGELFF
TRBV5-1 15 CATRTGFANTGELFF
TRBV28 17 CASSGLAGNSGANVLTF
TRBV2 12 CASQTSNEKLFF
TRBV5-4 15 CATTTKRSRADTQYF
TRBV9 15 CASSQGQGVSQPQHF
TRBV6-6 15 CASIISGRADNEQFF
TRBV11-3 17 CASSLEGRQAVYNEQFF
TRBV25-1 14 CASSSTVTYNEQFF
TRBV7-9 14 CASSLAGGGTEAFF
TRBV9 14 CASSAQVSTDTQYF
TRBV5-1 15 CASSLVNGGNYGYTF
TRBV7-9 12 CAREAATDTQYF
TRBV7-2 15 CASSLTGDAYNEQFF
TRBV5-1 18 CASSPTGLAGVGTGELFF
TRBV27 15 CASSSHRDINEKLFF
TRBV6-5 15 CASRPPGLAGSQQYF
TRBV6-6 11 CASSPSNEQFF
TRBV9 14 CASSAKTGSDTQYF
TRBV2 13 CASKGEGSGELFF